The 9 T cell receptor beta chains in this list originate from one sample, sequenced in a study of cytomegalovirus exposure and HLA in healthy donors. PCR was performed using 60 Vbeta and 13 Jbeta primers. Clones were read by immunoSEQ multiplex PCR, and TCRdb kept only the in-frame ones, dropping some. Here the sample spans roughly 130,000 clones, around 8.5% being singletons. Sequencing was performed on PBMCs. Receptor source: a man aged 40-55 years in good health and CMV-seronegative.

This clone appeared a few times. The chain joins TRBV9 to TRBJ1-1; a possible D gene is TRBD1 (6 bases). This CDR3 is 14 amino acids long. The germline V gene has CDR1 SGDLS and CDR2 YYNGEE. Trimming left V 0 bases short and J 1 base short, with 7 bases between. CDR3 in amino acids: CASSVGRGNTEAFF. The CDR3 nucleotides are TGTGCCAGCAGCGTAGGCAGGGGGAACACTGAAGCTTTCTTT. Based on the CDR3 plus reference TRBV9 and TRBJ1-1, the full variable domain is DSGVTQTPKHLITATGQRVTLRCSPRSGDLSVYWYQQSLDQGLQFLIQYYNGEERAKGNILERFSAQQFPDLHSELNLSSLELGDSALYFCASSVGRGNTEAFFGQGTRLTVV.

The chain links TRBV18 to TRBJ2-3, with TRBD1 as a possible D gene (5 bases). This CDR3 contains 15 residues. Germline assignment: CDR1 KGHSH and CDR2 LQKENI. Trimming took off 6 bases at V and 3 bases at J, with 16 bases between the two ends. As DNA, the CDR3 is TGTGCCAGCTCGCCTGCCTACAAGGGGACAGATACGCAGTATTTT. It specifies CASSPAYKGTDTQYF.

In this sample, this clone turned up a few times. The chain's CDR3 is CASSTSQGAYGYTF. CDR3 bases: TGTGCCAGCAGTACTTCACAGGGGGCCTATGGCTACACCTTC. The V gene is TRBV6-6, the J gene TRBJ1-2, with TRBD1 matching 9 bases. The trim removed 5 bases at V and 4 bases at J, leaving 5 bases unmatched. Germline-derived CDR1 and CDR2 are MNHNY and SVGAGI (reference sequence). This CDR3 has 14 amino acids.

CDR3 loop: CASSLYGTGGHEQYF. The DNA for the CDR3 is TGTGCCAGCAGTTTATATGGGACAGGGGGCCACGAGCAGTACTTC. V gene TRBV27 combines with J gene TRBJ2-7; 12 nucleotides match TRBD1. From germline, CDR1 is MNHEY and CDR2 SMNVEV (reference sequence). J lost 5 bases, V lost 1 base, and 3 bases had no gene match. The CDR3 has 15 residues.

V and J are TRBV9 and TRBJ2-1, with 7 bases aligning to TRBD2. The germline CDR1 and CDR2 sequences are SGDLS and YYNGEE. Germline trimming cut 4 bases from V and 1 base from J; bases unmatched to any gene: 5. The CDR3 loop spans 15 amino acids. The CDR3 DNA follows: TGTGCCAGCAGCCCGGGACTACCTTCCTACAATGAGCAGTTCTTC. Its translation: CASSPGLPSYNEQFF.

V usage is TRBV5-8 and J usage is TRBJ2-7, with 8 bases lining up with TRBD1. The CDR3 loop spans 14 amino acids. With 2 bases clipped from V and 2 bases from J, the junction kept 3 bases outside the gene matches. The V gene's germline CDR1 is SGHTS and CDR2 YDEGEE. CDR3 amino acids: CASSFPTGAYEQYF. The CDR3 DNA reads TGTGCCAGCAGCTTCCCGACAGGGGCCTACGAGCAGTACTTC.

In this sample, this clone turned up a few times. This rearrangement joins TRBV14 to TRBJ1-2; 9 bases agree with TRBD1. V trimming: 6 bases; J trimming: 4 bases; junction bases outside the gene matches: 6. The CDR3 loop spans 14 amino acids. Germline V gives CDR1 SGHDN, CDR2 FVKESK. This chain's CDR3 is CASSRTGDGYGYTF. CDR3 coding DNA: TGTGCCAGCAGTCGGACAGGGGATGGCTATGGCTACACCTTC.

The chain uses TRBV5-6 and TRBJ2-2; D is perhaps TRBD1 (6 bases). The CDR3 totals 16 residues. Between the trimmed V and J ends, which lost 4 bases and 4 bases, there was a span of 17 bases. The germline V gene has CDR1 SGHDT and CDR2 YYEEEE. In DNA, the CDR3 is TGTGCCAGCAGCAACGACAGGACCACCGTCACCGGGGAGCTGTTTTTT. This codes for CASSNDRTTVTGELFF.

V and J are TRBV7-9 and TRBJ1-1; 7 bases line up with TRBD1. The CDR3 is made up of 17 amino acids. V dropped 0 bases and J dropped 1; count of bases not matched to a gene: 8. The V gene's germline CDR1 is SEHNR and CDR2 FQNEAQ (reference sequence). Written as DNA, the CDR3 is TGTGCCAGCAGCTTAGCGTCAGGGGGAGGAGGGAACACTGAAGCTTTCTTT. It specifies CASSLASGGGGNTEAFF.